This T cell receptor (beta chain) was sequenced during a study of regulatory T cells in long-lasting Graves disease. Study-wide context: For a period under 3 months, newly diagnosed Graves' patients had taken antithyroid drugs. Study results and limitations: Newly diagnosed Graves' patients exceeded persistent ones in TCR diversity.

Remarks on this clonotype: As yet, its antigen is unknown.

With iRepertoire HTBI primers and Arm-PCR of CDR3 regions, TCR beta libraries were built. TCRdb re-called the multiplex PCR reads through MiXCR, storing one row per CDR3 protein. This table has about 620,000 distinct CDR3 sequences, less than 20% appearing once. Documented time point: newly diagnosed GD, antithyroid drugs for less than 3 months. The TCR library was made from RNA extracted from PBMCs. The CDR3 length is 11 residues. The V and J ends lost 5 bases and 2 bases respectively, with 7 bases between them. CDR1 is DFQATT, CDR2 SNEGSKA, per germline (reference sequence). These data also featured in a second study, about T cells in Graves' hyperthyroidism and ophthalmopathy. That report adds: Hyperthyroidism was newly diagnosed in patients aged 18 to 65 (duration under 2 months).

This sample comprised peripheral blood mononuclear cells (PBMCs), obtained at new diagnosis, from a patient treated with antithyroid drugs. The V call is TRBV20-1, the J call TRBJ2-7; TRBD1 might be the D (6 bases). This receptor was taken from a young woman with Graves disease. The CDR3 DNA reads TGCAGTGCTTACAGGGCCTACGAGCAGTACTTC. This encodes CSAYRAYEQYF.